The 13 T cell receptor beta chains presented below share a single source sample, sequenced in a study of blood T cell repertoires in COVID-19. Data came from immunoSEQ multiplex PCR; TCRdb stores just in-frame clones and leaves some out. The table records around 200,000 clones, approximately 81% of them present only once. Sequenced material: PBMCs or T cells enriched from blood (not recorded which). The source of these receptors is a man aged 40-49 years who had recovered from COVID-19.

The gene calls are TRBV7-2 and TRBJ1-6, with TRBD1 as a possible D gene (6 bases). The CDR3 loop spans 16 amino acids. Germline V gene data show CDR1 as SGHTA and CDR2 as FQGNSA. Between the trimmed V and J ends, which lost 5 bases and 6 bases, there was a span of 17 bases. CDR3 sequence reads: CASSPRGGAFNSPLHF. CDR3 bases: TGTGCCAGCAGCCCCCGGGGGGGGGCCTTTAATTCACCCCTCCACTTT.

The chain couples TRBV13 to TRBJ2-7; 7 nucleotides agree with TRBD2. V was pared by 5 bases and J by 5 bases, with 12 bases of the junction left unmatched. CDR1 PRHDT and CDR2 FYEKMQ come from the germline V gene (reference sequence). The CDR3 sequence is 15 residues long. The chain's CDR3 is CASSLKSGGWDEQYF. The DNA of the CDR3 is TGTGCCAGCAGCCTAAAGTCGGGGGGTTGGGACGAGCAGTACTTC.

The rearrangement joins TRBV21-1 to TRBJ1-2; the D segment call TRBD1 is taken from the table without a DNA check. TRBV21-1 is marked as a pseudogene. The CDR3 has 18 residues. The CDR3 loop is CASSTLITRDTDNYGYTF. In DNA form, the CDR3 reads TGTGCCAGCAGCACTCTTATTACTCGGGACACCGATAACTATGGCTACACCTTC.

The chain uses TRBV4-1 and TRBJ2-7, with 14 nucleotides matching TRBD2. CDR3 length equals 15 residues. V gave up 1 base and J gave up 7 bases; unmatched junction bases: 3. Germline V gene lookup returns CDR1 MGHRA and CDR2 YSYEKL. CDR3 loop: CASSQGLAGGREQYF. Written as DNA, the CDR3 is TGCGCCAGCAGCCAAGGACTAGCGGGAGGGAGAGAGCAGTACTTC.

This sequence joins TRBV15 and TRBJ1-5; a possible D gene is TRBD1 (5 bases). This CDR3 contains 14 residues. Germline-derived CDR1 and CDR2 are LNHNV and YYDKDF (reference sequence). V was trimmed by 0 bases and J by 7 bases, leaving 10 bases between them. CDR3 nucleotides: TGTGCCACCAGCAGAGATCGGCAGGGACAGCCCCAGCATTTT. Its translation: CATSRDRQGQPQHF.

The chain couples TRBV7-2 to TRBJ2-5, with a possible D match to TRBD1 (6 bases). CDR1 is SGHTA, CDR2 FQGNSA, per germline. V dropped 1 base and J dropped 5 bases, with 14 bases sitting between them. This CDR3 has 15 residues. The CDR3 protein is CASSLGFGQRETQYF. DNA for the CDR3: TGTGCCAGCAGCTTAGGGTTCGGACAGCGGGAGACCCAGTACTTC.

The chain is built from TRBV21-1 and TRBJ2-7; the table names TRBD1, a call not compared with the DNA. TRBV21-1 is termed a pseudogene. The CDR3 length is 18 residues. The CDR3 region has the DNA TGTGCCAGCAAGGCAGGGTGGGCTGCGCAACTCCGCTATGGGGAGCAGTACTTC. Translation gives CASKAGWAAQLRYGEQYF.

The rearrangement uses TRBV11-2 and TRBJ2-1; tentatively, D is TRBD1 (6 bases). CDR3 length: 21 residues. V lost 6 bases and J lost 7, with 37 bases in between. Germline V CDR1 and CDR2: SGHAT, FQNNGV. CDR3 DNA sequence: TGTGCCAGCAGTTTCAGGTGGCGGACAGATCACGAAGGGGCGTCTTGGAATGAGCAGTTCTTC. Protein: CASSFRWRTDHEGASWNEQFF.

This rearrangement joins TRBV28 to TRBJ1-3, with 7 bases identical to TRBD1. V was pared by 4 bases and J by 5 bases, with 11 bases of the junction left unmatched. This CDR3 comprises 16 residues. Germline values: CDR1 MDHEN, CDR2 SYDVKM. The CDR3 loop is CASSSTGFGERNTIYF. The CDR3 coding sequence is TGTGCCAGCAGTTCGACAGGGTTCGGCGAAAGAAACACCATATATTTT.

V usage is TRBV5-4 and J usage is TRBJ2-1; 8 bases match TRBD2. V lost 3 bases, J lost 7 bases, and 12 bases stayed unmatched. There are 16 residues in the CDR3. Germline V gives CDR1 SGHNT, CDR2 YYREEE (reference sequence). CDR3 in amino acids: CASSSGGTPSGNEQFF. CDR3 DNA sequence: TGTGCCAGCAGCTCGGGAGGGACACCTTCGGGGAATGAGCAGTTCTTC.

This clone was recorded only once. V usage is TRBV5-4 and J usage is TRBJ1-1; no reliable D call. Germline V gene sequence: CDR1 SGHNT, CDR2 YYREEE (reference sequence). Trimming pared 4 bases from V and 3 bases from J, leaving 10 bases between. There are 13 residues in the CDR3. This CDR3 is CASSPGSHTEAFF. The CDR3 region has the DNA TGTGCCAGCAGCCCGGGATCTCACACTGAAGCTTTCTTT.

J is TRBJ2-1 and V is TRBV4-3; 8 nucleotides align to TRBD1. The CDR3 extends over 12 amino acids. The germline CDR1 and CDR2 sequences are LGHNA and YSLEER. The trim removed 2 bases at V and 9 bases at J, leaving 0 bases unmatched. The CDR3 DNA is TGCGCCAGCAGCCAACAGGGGGCTGAGCAGTTCTTC. This encodes CASSQQGAEQFF.

This clone occurred a few times. The V gene is TRBV7-6, the J gene TRBJ1-4, with 7 bases fitting TRBD1. The CDR3 spans 15 residues. Germline CDR1 is SGHVS and CDR2 is FNYEAQ. V was clipped by 5 bases and J by 1 base; unmatched bases: 4. The CDR3 nucleotides read TGTGCCAGCAGCGTCCGACAGGGAACTAATGAAAAACTGTTTTTT. Translated: CASSVRQGTNEKLFF.